The T cell receptor beta chain described here comes from a study of response to subunit inactivated influenza vaccine. TCRdb fed the RT-PCR reads into MiXCR, producing one record per CDR3 protein. The sample contains 700,000 to 900,000 distinct CDR3 sequences, less than 25% of which appear only once. CDR3 length: 16 amino acids. V lost 5 bases and J lost 6; bases outside the gene matches: 9. The germline CDR1 and CDR2 sequences are MDHEN and SYDVKM. The sequencing used PBMCs from blood, collected around 5 days after vaccination. The rearrangement uses TRBV28 and TRBJ2-1, with 11 bases identical to TRBD2. This TCR came from a man aged 45-60 years who received an inactivated influenza vaccine. In nucleotides, the CDR3 is TGTGCCAGCAGTCCCGTGGGACTAGCGGAATTCAATGAGCAGTTCTTC. Translated: CASSPVGLAEFNEQFF.